Sequencing of this TCR beta chain was carried out in a study of cytomegalovirus exposure and HLA in healthy donors. Study results and limitations: Sequencing likely generated an artifact that appeared as a cluster of highly shared sequence variants. In a later analysis, at a false discovery rate of 0.05, approximately 18,000 TCR beta sequences were associated with HLA alleles. Common viral pathogens seemed, in a later analysis, to connect with several of the most significant clusters.

This clone was recorded a few times. What it binds is not known. The PCR was carried out with 60 Vbeta primers and 13 Jbeta primers. Repertoires were generated with immunoSEQ multiplex PCR, while TCRdb's copy carries only in-frame clones and drops some. The table records 100,000 to 150,000 clones, approximately 17% of them present only once. V lost 5 bases to trimming and J lost 3 bases; unmatched junction nucleotides: 7. Germline values: CDR1 SQVTM, CDR2 ANQGSEA. CDR3 size: 13 residues. The sample consisted of PBMCs. V is TRBV29-1 and J is TRBJ2-7; TRBD2 agrees at 7 bases. The sequence was collected from a female donor in good health and CMV-seropositive. Written as DNA, the CDR3 is TGCAGCGTTTTCGCGGGAGTGGGCTACGAGCAGTACTTC. This codes for CSVFAGVGYEQYF.